A selection of T cell receptor beta chains follows, all from one sample in a study of CD4 T cells in relation to SARS-CoV-2 and coronaviruses. These receptors' antigens are unknown. Some clones are missing from TCRdb's copy, which holds only in-frame ones; the method was immunoSEQ multiplex PCR. Among 35,000 to 45,000 clones, approximately 80% were seen once, and the ten largest hold roughly 20%. Material: memory CD4+ T cells from PBMCs, cultured in vitro. Receptor source: an adult with COVID-19. Each CDR3 is given with its conserved first and last residue. The D gene is left open where the match is weak. Expanded clones are given a class, and other clones once, few, many or no size at all.

TRBJ1-1 | - | TRBV11-2 | - | TGTGCCAGCAGCTTAGACGGGGGGAGCACTGAAGCTTTCTTT | CASSLDGGSTEAFF
TRBJ1-1 | - | TRBV12-3/TRBV12-4 | - | TGTGCCAGCAGTCTCCAAGTCACTGAAGCTTTCTTT | CASSLQVTEAFF
TRBJ1-2 | - | TRBV27 | - | TGTGCCAGCAGTACCATGAGGGGGTCAGGGAACTATGGCTACACCTTC | CASSTMRGSGNYGYTF
TRBJ2-4 | TRBD1 | TRBV28 | - | TGTGCCAGCAGTTTCTCCGGGACAGGGGAAAACATTCAGTACTTC | CASSFSGTGENIQYF
TRBJ2-1 | - | TRBV7-2 | once | TGTGCCAGCAGCTTAATTACTCTTGAGCAGTTCTTC | CASSLITLEQFF
TRBJ2-2 | - | TRBV6-5 | - | TGTGCCAGCACGGACGGGGTGGACACCGGGGAGCTGTTTTTT | CASTDGVDTGELFF
TRBJ2-5 | - | TRBV7-3 | - | TGTGCCAGCAGCTTAAGTGGGATCGGGGTAGAGACCCAGTACTTC | CASSLSGIGVETQYF
TRBJ2-1 | TRBD2 | TRBV6-4 | - | TGTGCCAGCAGTGATGAGAGTGGTAGCGGGAACAATGAGCAGTTCTTC | CASSDESGSGNNEQFF
TRBJ2-1 | - | TRBV5-1 | few | TGCGCCAGCAGCTTCCAGGGAGGTACCAACAATGAGCGGTTCTTC | CASSFQGGTNNERFF
TRBJ2-1 | TRBD1 | TRBV4-2 | - | TGTGCCAGCAGCCAAGTAATCTCTCCGGGACAGGGTAGTGAGCAGTTCTTC | CASSQVISPGQGSEQFF
TRBJ2-7 | - | TRBV19 | - | TGTGCCAGTAGTATAAGTTCTGGTCCCTCCTACGAGCAGTACTTC | CASSISSGPSYEQYF
TRBJ1-2 | - | TRBV2 | - | TGTGCCAGCCACAGGAGTTTTGGTGGCTACACCTTC | CASHRSFGGYTF
TRBJ2-2 | - | TRBV14 | - | TGTGCCAGCAGCCAATTCCAGGACGGGGAGCTGTTTTTT | CASSQFQDGELFF
TRBJ2-6 | - | TRBV5-1 | - | TGCGCCAGCAGCCAAGATTACTCTGGGGCCAACGTCCTGACTTTC | CASSQDYSGANVLTF
TRBJ2-1 | - | TRBV11-2 | - | TGTGCCAGCAGCTTGAGGTGGGATCGATCCTACAATGAGCAGTTCTTC | CASSLRWDRSYNEQFF
TRBJ2-7 | - | TRBV2 | - | TGTGCCAGCAGTGCCGAAACCGGGGGCAGGACGGACGAGCAGTACTTC | CASSAETGGRTDEQYF
TRBJ2-1 | TRBD2 | TRBV4-1 | few | TGCGCCAGCAGCCACATCGGACTAGCGGGAGGTCCCGCCCACAATGAGCAGTTCTTC | CASSHIGLAGGPAHNEQFF
TRBJ1-4 | TRBD1 | TRBV28 | - | TGTGCCAGCAGCCGGTGGGACAGGGGGGGGCGTGAAAAACTGTTTTTT | CASSRWDRGGREKLFF
TRBJ1-3 | - | TRBV11-2 | few | TGTGCCAGCAGAGGATACTCTGGAAACACCATATATTTT | CASRGYSGNTIYF
TRBJ2-7 | - | TRBV21-1 | few | TGTGCCAGCAGCCCGTCGTTGTTATGGACTCCTAGATCCTACGAGCAGTACTTC | CASSPSLLWTPRSYEQYF
TRBJ2-2 | - | TRBV2 | once | TGTGCCAGCAGTGAGAGGGAAGCCACCGGGGAGCTGTTTTTT | CASSEREATGELFF
TRBJ1-2 | - | TRBV28 | - | TGTGCCAGCAGTTCCAACTATGGCTACACCTTC | CASSSNYGYTF
TRBJ2-2 | TRBD2 | TRBV28 | - | TGTGCCAGCAGTTTAGCGGGAGTAAGCACCGGGGAGCTGTTTTTT | CASSLAGVSTGELFF
TRBJ2-2 | TRBD1 | TRBV5-1 | few | TGCGCCAGCAGCTTACGTGGACAGGGTAGAGACACCGGGGAGCTGTTTTTT | CASSLRGQGRDTGELFF
TRBJ1-1 | - | TRBV2 | few | TGTGCCAGCAGTGAAGAGGGGGACACAGAAGCTTTCTTT | CASSEEGDTEAFF
TRBJ2-5 | - | TRBV5-1 | - | TGCGCCAGCAGCTTGGGGGGGCTACTAGGTTACCAAGAGACCCAGTACTTC | CASSLGGLLGYQETQYF
TRBJ2-1 | - | TRBV24-1 | - | TGTGCCACCAGTGACGCTAGCGCGAGACCATACAATGAGCAGTTCTTC | CATSDASARPYNEQFF
TRBJ1-1 | - | TRBV5-1 | - | TGCGCCAGCAGCTTGGTGCCGGGGACGAACACTGAAGCTTTCTTT | CASSLVPGTNTEAFF
TRBJ2-3 | - | TRBV9 | - | TGTGCCAGCAGCTCTACCGTCTATACGCAGTATTTT | CASSSTVYTQYF
TRBJ2-2 | - | TRBV4-1 | - | TGCGCCAGCAGCCGAGCCCCCGGGGCTACCGGGGAGCTGTTTTTT | CASSRAPGATGELFF
TRBJ2-1 | - | TRBV27 | - | TGTGCCAGCAGTTTGTCCCAGGCTGGCTCCTACAATGAGCAGTTCTTC | CASSLSQAGSYNEQFF
TRBJ2-7 | TRBD1 | TRBV18 | few | TGTGCCAGCAGGACAGGGGTCGGCTACGAGCAGTACTTC | CASRTGVGYEQYF
TRBJ2-7 | TRBD2 | TRBV15 | - | TGTGCCACCACTAGGGACTACCTTTACGAGCAGTACTTC | CATTRDYLYEQYF
TRBJ2-3 | - | TRBV19 | - | TGTGCCAGTAGAATGGGAGTGGCAGATACGCAGTATTTT | CASRMGVADTQYF
TRBJ2-7 | TRBD2 | TRBV6-6 | - | TGTGCCAGCAGTTACTTAGGGACTAGCGGGAGGAACGAGCAGTACTTC | CASSYLGTSGRNEQYF
TRBJ2-1 | - | TRBV5-1 | once | TGCGCCAGCAACCTCGACTCGCACGATGAGCAGTTCTTC | CASNLDSHDEQFF
TRBJ1-2 | - | TRBV2 | - | TGTGCCAGCAGTGAAGACCGCAGGGTGTCGAGCTACACCTTC | CASSEDRRVSSYTF
TRBJ1-1 | TRBD1 | TRBV3-1/TRBV3-2 | once | TGTGCCAGCAGACAGGGGGTGGCCACTGAAGCTTTCTTT | CASRQGVATEAFF
TRBJ2-7 | - | TRBV29-1 | - | TGCAGCGTTGCCGGGTTGGACGAGCAGTACTTC | CSVAGLDEQYF
TRBJ2-1 | - | TRBV5-1 | - | TGCGCCAGCAGCTTTAACGGGATCAGTCTCTACAATGAGCAGTTCTTC | CASSFNGISLYNEQFF
TRBJ2-3 | - | TRBV15 | - | TGTGCCACCAGCGACCCAAACACAGATACGCAGTATTTT | CATSDPNTDTQYF
TRBJ1-1 | - | TRBV27 | - | TGTGCCAGCAGACCTCAGGGTTCCAACACTGAAGCTTTCTTT | CASRPQGSNTEAFF
TRBJ1-2 | - | TRBV2 | - | TGTGCCAGCAGTGACGCAGCTAACTATGGCTACACCTTC | CASSDAANYGYTF
TRBJ2-1 | TRBD2 | TRBV20-1 | - | TGCAGTGCTAGTTTAACCCTAACTAGCGCCAATGAGCAGTTCTTC | CSASLTLTSANEQFF
TRBJ2-2 | TRBD2 | TRBV18 | - | TGTGCCAGCTCACCACCGGCGGGAGGTCCGAACACCGGGGAGCTGTTTTTT | CASSPPAGGPNTGELFF
TRBJ2-7 | - | TRBV28 | - | TGTGCCAGCAGTTACGGGACCCCGGACTCCTCCTACGAGCAGTACTTC | CASSYGTPDSSYEQYF
TRBJ2-3 | - | TRBV5-1 | - | TGCGCCAGCAGCAAAGGGCCTACCTGGGATACGCAGTATTTT | CASSKGPTWDTQYF
TRBJ1-2 | - | TRBV6-5 | - | TGTGCCAGCAGGCAAAAGGGACGAATCGCCTATGGCTACACCTTC | CASRQKGRIAYGYTF
TRBJ2-3 | TRBD1 | TRBV7-9 | - | TGTGCCAGCAGCTTAGTGGGGACAGGGAGCACAGATACGCAGTATTTT | CASSLVGTGSTDTQYF
TRBJ2-3 | TRBD1 | TRBV7-8 | - | TGTGCCAGCAGCTTAATGAGGACAGGGGTGAGAGATACGCAGTATTTT | CASSLMRTGVRDTQYF
TRBJ1-5 | - | TRBV7-8 | - | TGTGCCAGCAGCTTAGCGGGTCAGCCCCAGCATTTT | CASSLAGQPQHF
TRBJ2-3 | - | TRBV28 | - | TGTGCCAGCAGTGGGGGACGCGGCACAGATACGCAGTATTTT | CASSGGRGTDTQYF
TRBJ2-7 | - | TRBV12-3/TRBV12-4 | - | TGTGCCAGCAGTTTATTGAGATCCTACGAGCAGTACTTC | CASSLLRSYEQYF
TRBJ2-4 | TRBD1 | TRBV18 | - | TGTGCCAGCTCACCCGTAGACAGGGGGCTACCCAAAAACATTCAGTACTTC | CASSPVDRGLPKNIQYF
TRBJ1-2 | - | TRBV7-8 | - | TGTGCCAGCAGCCCCCTCCGGGGGACTAACTATGGCTACACCTTC | CASSPLRGTNYGYTF
TRBJ2-1 | TRBD2 | TRBV28 | - | TGTGCCAGCAGTTCACCGGGACTAGCCGGCAATGAGCAGTTCTTC | CASSSPGLAGNEQFF
TRBJ2-5 | TRBD1 | TRBV4-2 | - | TGTGCCAGCAGCCAAGGACAGGGGAGTAGGGAGACCCAGTACTTC | CASSQGQGSRETQYF
TRBJ2-3 | TRBD2 | TRBV19 | few | TGTGCCAGTAGTAGTCAGAGCGGGAGAGAACCAGATACGCAGTATTTT | CASSSQSGREPDTQYF
TRBJ2-5 | - | TRBV5-6 | - | TGTGCCAGCAGCTTGGCCTCGGGGGTTGGGTGGACCCAGTACTTC | CASSLASGVGWTQYF